This T cell receptor beta chain is drawn from a study of blood T cell repertoires in COVID-19. Sequencing used immunoSEQ multiplex PCR; TCRdb keeps in-frame clones, though not all of them. Of 25,000 to 35,000 clones listed, about 90% are singletons. Germline V gene data show CDR1 as MGHRA and CDR2 as YSYEKL. V gave up 2 bases and J gave up 0 bases, with 8 bases separating them. The CDR3 sequence is 14 residues long. The chain uses TRBV4-1 and TRBJ2-7; D remains unclear. The source material was peripheral blood. This TCR was recovered from a human donor with active COVID-19. The donor label of this sample is uncertain. CDR3 sequence (DNA): TGCGCCAGCAGCCAATACACCCGCTCCTACGAGCAGTACTTC. Translation: CASSQYTRSYEQYF.